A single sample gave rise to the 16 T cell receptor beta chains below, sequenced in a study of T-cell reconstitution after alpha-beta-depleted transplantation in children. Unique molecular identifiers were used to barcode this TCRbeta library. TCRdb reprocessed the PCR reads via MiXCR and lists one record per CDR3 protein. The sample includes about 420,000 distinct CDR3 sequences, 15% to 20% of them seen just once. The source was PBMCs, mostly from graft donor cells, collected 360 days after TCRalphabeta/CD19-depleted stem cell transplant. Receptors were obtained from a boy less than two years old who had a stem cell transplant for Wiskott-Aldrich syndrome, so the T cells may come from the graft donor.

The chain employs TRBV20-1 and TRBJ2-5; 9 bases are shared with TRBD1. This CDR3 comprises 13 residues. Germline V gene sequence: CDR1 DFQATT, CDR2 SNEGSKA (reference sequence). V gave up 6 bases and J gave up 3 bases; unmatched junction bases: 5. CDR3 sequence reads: CSALGQGKETQYF. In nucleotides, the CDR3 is TGCAGTGCCTTGGGACAGGGTAAAGAGACCCAGTACTTC.

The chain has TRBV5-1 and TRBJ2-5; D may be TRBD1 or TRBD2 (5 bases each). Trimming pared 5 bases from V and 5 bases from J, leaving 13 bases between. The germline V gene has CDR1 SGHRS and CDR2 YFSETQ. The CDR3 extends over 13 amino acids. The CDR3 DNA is TGCGCCAGCAGGAGGGACCTAGTTGAGACCCAGTACTTC. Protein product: CASRRDLVETQYF.

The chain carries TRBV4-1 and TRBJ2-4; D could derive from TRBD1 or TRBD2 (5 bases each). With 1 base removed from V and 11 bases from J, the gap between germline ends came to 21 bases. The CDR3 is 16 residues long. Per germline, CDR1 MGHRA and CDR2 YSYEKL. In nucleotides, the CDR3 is TGCGCCAGCAGCCAAGGGATTGGGGGACCCACAGCGGTTCAGTACTTC. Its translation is CASSQGIGGPTAVQYF.

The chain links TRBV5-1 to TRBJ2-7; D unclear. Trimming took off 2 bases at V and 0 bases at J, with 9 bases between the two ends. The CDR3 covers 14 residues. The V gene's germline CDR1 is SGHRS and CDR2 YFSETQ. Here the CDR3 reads CASSLNRDSYEQYF. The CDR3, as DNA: TGCGCCAGCAGCTTAAATCGAGACTCCTACGAGCAGTACTTC.

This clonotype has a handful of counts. CDR3 region: CAVKGSRGEQYF. The CDR3 DNA sequence: TGTGCCGTCAAGGGCAGCCGAGGCGAGCAGTACTTC. The J gene is TRBJ2-7, the V gene TRBV12-3 or TRBV12-4; unclear D gene. The V gene lost 11 bases and the J gene lost 6 bases, with 17 bases spanning the gap. This CDR3 is built from 12 residues.

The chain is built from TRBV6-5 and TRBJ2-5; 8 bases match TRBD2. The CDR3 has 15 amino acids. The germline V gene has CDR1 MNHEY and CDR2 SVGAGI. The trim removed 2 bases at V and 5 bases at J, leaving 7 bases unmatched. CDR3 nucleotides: TGTGCCAGCAGTTACCACGGGGGGGGGCTGGAGACCCAGTACTTC. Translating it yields CASSYHGGGLETQYF.

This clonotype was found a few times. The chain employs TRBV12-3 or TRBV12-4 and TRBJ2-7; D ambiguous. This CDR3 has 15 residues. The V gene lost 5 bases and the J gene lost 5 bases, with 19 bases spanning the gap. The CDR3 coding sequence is TGTGCCAGCAGTCGAAGTCCGATTCCAACTGACGAGCAGTACTTC. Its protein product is CASSRSPIPTDEQYF.

DNA of the CDR3: TGTGCCAGCAGCTTCCCTGGACAGGCCTACGAGCAGTACTTC. Amino acid sequence: CASSFPGQAYEQYF. The rearrangement joins TRBV11-3 to TRBJ2-7; 7 positions agree with TRBD1. Germline values: CDR1 SGHNT, CDR2 YENEEA. The CDR3 has 14 residues. Unmatched junction bases numbered 4, after V lost 3 bases and J lost 2 bases.

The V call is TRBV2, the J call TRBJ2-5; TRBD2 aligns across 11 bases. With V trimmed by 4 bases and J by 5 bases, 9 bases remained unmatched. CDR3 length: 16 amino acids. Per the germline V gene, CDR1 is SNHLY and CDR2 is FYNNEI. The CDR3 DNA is TGTGCCAGCAGTGTGCGGCTAGCGGGGGGTTTGGAGACCCAGTACTTC. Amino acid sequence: CASSVRLAGGLETQYF.

CDR3 coding DNA: TGCGCCAGCAAGGAGTCGAGCTCCTACGAGCAGTACTTC. This encodes CASKESSSYEQYF. The chain links TRBV5-1 to TRBJ2-7, with D unresolved. Trimming left V 6 bases short and J 0 bases short, with 10 bases between. CDR3 length: 13 amino acids. Germline V CDR1 and CDR2: SGHRS, YFSETQ.

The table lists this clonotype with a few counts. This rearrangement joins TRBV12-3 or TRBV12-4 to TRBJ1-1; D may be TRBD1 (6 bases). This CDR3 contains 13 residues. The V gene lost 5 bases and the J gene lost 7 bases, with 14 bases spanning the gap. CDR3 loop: CASSLGGSGEAFF. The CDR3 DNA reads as TGTGCCAGCAGTCTAGGGGGTTCTGGTGAAGCTTTCTTT.

The CDR3 spells CASRPTGRTEAFF. CDR3 bases: TGTGCCAGCAGGCCTACAGGGAGGACTGAAGCTTTCTTT. The chain recombines TRBV13 with TRBJ1-1; tentatively, D is TRBD1 (6 bases). The germline V gene encodes CDR1 PRHDT and CDR2 FYEKMQ (reference sequence). The CDR3 totals 13 residues. Trimming took 6 bases from V and 5 from J, leaving 13 bases between them. The full variable domain, completed using reference TRBV13 and TRBJ1-1, is AAGVIQSPRHLIKEKRETATLKCYPIPRHDTVYWYQQGPGQDPQFLISFYEKMQSDKGSIPDRFSAQQFSDYHSELNMSSLELGDSALYFCASRPTGRTEAFFGQGTRLTVV.

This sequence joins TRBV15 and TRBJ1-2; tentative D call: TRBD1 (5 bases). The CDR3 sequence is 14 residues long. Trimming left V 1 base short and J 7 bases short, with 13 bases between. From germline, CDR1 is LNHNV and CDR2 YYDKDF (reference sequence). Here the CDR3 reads CATSRAGRAVGYTF. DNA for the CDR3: TGTGCCACCAGCAGAGCAGGCAGGGCGGTTGGCTACACCTTC.

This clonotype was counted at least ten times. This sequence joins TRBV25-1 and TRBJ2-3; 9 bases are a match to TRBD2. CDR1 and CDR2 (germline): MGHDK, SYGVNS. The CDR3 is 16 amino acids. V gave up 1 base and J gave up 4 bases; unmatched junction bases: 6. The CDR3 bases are TGTGCCAGCAGTGAATTAAGAGCGGGGGGCGCAGATACGCAGTATTTT. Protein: CASSELRAGGADTQYF.

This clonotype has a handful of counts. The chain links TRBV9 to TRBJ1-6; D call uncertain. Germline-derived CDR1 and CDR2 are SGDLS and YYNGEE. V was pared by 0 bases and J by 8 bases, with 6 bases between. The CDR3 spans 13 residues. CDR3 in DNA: TGTGCCAGCAGCGTAGACGGGGATTCACCCCTCCACTTT. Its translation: CASSVDGDSPLHF.

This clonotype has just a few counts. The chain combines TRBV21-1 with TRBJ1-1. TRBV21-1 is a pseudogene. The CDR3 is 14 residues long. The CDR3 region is CASSKGTLYTEAFF. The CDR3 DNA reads TGTGCCAGCAGCAAAGGGACTTTATACACTGAAGCTTTCTTT.